The sequence of this TCR beta chain was determined in a study of T-cell reconstitution after alpha-beta-depleted transplantation in children. The germline V gene encodes CDR1 DFQATT and CDR2 SNEGSKA (reference sequence). This CDR3 region has 14 residues. The V end was cut by 6 bases, the J end by 1 base, with 12 bases between. This clonotype was found a few times. As it was prepared, the TCRbeta library received unique molecular identifiers. TCRdb fed the PCR reads into MiXCR, producing one record per CDR3 protein. Of some 200,000 distinct CDR3 sequences in the sample, roughly 10% were seen once. This chain uses TRBV20-1 with TRBJ2-2, with a possible D match to TRBD2 (6 bases). The origin of this receptor is a human donor who donated a stem cell graft to a child with acute lymphoblastic leukemia. Here the sequenced sample was PBMCs from the stem cell graft donor, taken from the stem cell graft. In DNA, the CDR3 is TGCAGTGCCCATCGGGACTGGAACACCGGGGAGCTGTTTTTT. This sequence encodes CSAHRDWNTGELFF.